This is a list of T cell receptor beta chains from one sample in a study of technical replicates of blood from several donors. The repertoire was sequenced with immunoSEQ multiplex PCR; TCRdb's copy has only in-frame clones and lacks some. The sample lists 78,000 or so clones, about 89% occurring once. Input material: T cells isolated from PBMCs. These TCRs come from a human donor in good health. Each CDR3 is given with its conserved first and last residue. Each record gives: clone size, J gene, V gene, D gene, CDR3 DNA, CDR3 protein. D genes are given only for firm matches. Clone size is stated in some rows and not others, as once, few, many or a class when expanded.

clone size: NA; J gene: TRBJ1-5; V gene: TRBV30; D gene: NA; CDR3 DNA: TGTGCCTGGAGTGTAAGGTGGGCCAAAAATCAGCCCCAGCATTTT; CDR3 protein: CAWSVRWAKNQPQHF
clone size: NA; J gene: TRBJ1-5; V gene: TRBV23-1; D gene: NA; CDR3 DNA: TGCGCCAGCAGTCAATCAGGGGAGGGTTGCCGCAATCAGCCCCAGCATTTT; CDR3 protein: CASSQSGEGCRNQPQHF
clone size: NA; J gene: TRBJ1-4; V gene: TRBV19; D gene: TRBD1; CDR3 DNA: TGTGCCAGTAGTATAGTCAGCGGCCGGGGGACAGGGAGATACGAAAAACTGTTTTTT; CDR3 protein: CASSIVSGRGTGRYEKLFF
clone size: once; J gene: TRBJ2-4; V gene: TRBV4-3; D gene: NA; CDR3 DNA: TGCGCCAGCAGCCAAGACTTGAAGCGGCTACTAGCCAAAAACATTCAGTACTTC; CDR3 protein: CASSQDLKRLLAKNIQYF
clone size: NA; J gene: TRBJ2-3; V gene: TRBV19; D gene: TRBD2; CDR3 DNA: TGTGCCAGTAGTATCCCCTCCGCCGGGAGGGGAGACACAGATACGCAGTATTTT; CDR3 protein: CASSIPSAGRGDTDTQYF
clone size: NA; J gene: TRBJ2-5; V gene: TRBV27; D gene: NA; CDR3 DNA: TGTGCCAGCAGTTCCCCCCGCGGGACCCAGTACTTC; CDR3 protein: CASSSPRGTQYF
clone size: once; J gene: TRBJ1-1; V gene: TRBV5-1; D gene: NA; CDR3 DNA: TGCGCCAGCAGCTCGACACCGAACACTGAAGCTTTCTTT; CDR3 protein: CASSSTPNTEAFF
clone size: NA; J gene: TRBJ1-5; V gene: TRBV27; D gene: TRBD1; CDR3 DNA: TGTGCCAGCAGGGGGACAGGAACATATCAGCCCCAGCATTTT; CDR3 protein: CASRGTGTYQPQHF
clone size: NA; J gene: TRBJ2-7; V gene: TRBV5-1; D gene: TRBD2; CDR3 DNA: TGCGCCAGCAGCGTCTCAGCGGGAGTTTTCGAGCAGTACTTC; CDR3 protein: CASSVSAGVFEQYF
clone size: NA; J gene: TRBJ1-3; V gene: TRBV27; D gene: NA; CDR3 DNA: TGTGCCAGCAGTTTAAGAGGGTTCTCTGGAAACACCATATATTTT; CDR3 protein: CASSLRGFSGNTIYF
clone size: NA; J gene: TRBJ2-5; V gene: TRBV7-2; D gene: TRBD1; CDR3 DNA: TGTGCCAGCAGCCCGGGACAGCAGCAAGAGACCCAGTACTTC; CDR3 protein: CASSPGQQQETQYF
clone size: NA; J gene: TRBJ2-2; V gene: TRBV18; D gene: NA; CDR3 DNA: TGTGCCAGCTCACCACTAGCTGTCGGGGAGCTGTTTTTT; CDR3 protein: CASSPLAVGELFF
clone size: NA; J gene: TRBJ2-7; V gene: TRBV28; D gene: NA; CDR3 DNA: TGTGCCAGCACCAAACCCGCAGGGATCAACAACGAGCAGTACTTC; CDR3 protein: CASTKPAGINNEQYF
clone size: NA; J gene: TRBJ2-5; V gene: TRBV19; D gene: NA; CDR3 DNA: TGTGCCAGTAGTCCCAAAGGACAGCCCTTCTCTCAAGAGACCCAGTACTTC; CDR3 protein: CASSPKGQPFSQETQYF
clone size: NA; J gene: TRBJ2-7; V gene: TRBV7-3; D gene: NA; CDR3 DNA: TGTGCCAGCAGCTTAAACGGGAATCGCGGCGACGAGCAGTACTTC; CDR3 protein: CASSLNGNRGDEQYF
clone size: NA; J gene: TRBJ2-1; V gene: TRBV4-3; D gene: TRBD2; CDR3 DNA: TGCGCCAGCAGCCAAATAGCGGGAGAGGACAATGAGCAGTTCTTC; CDR3 protein: CASSQIAGEDNEQFF
clone size: NA; J gene: TRBJ2-7; V gene: TRBV5-4; D gene: NA; CDR3 DNA: TGTGCCAGCAGCATCGCGGGACTCTTGCCTAACGAGCAGTACTTC; CDR3 protein: CASSIAGLLPNEQYF
clone size: few; J gene: TRBJ1-2; V gene: TRBV30; D gene: TRBD1; CDR3 DNA: TGTGCCTGGAGCTTGACAGGGTTTAGCTATGGCTACACCTTC; CDR3 protein: CAWSLTGFSYGYTF
clone size: NA; J gene: TRBJ1-2; V gene: TRBV27; D gene: TRBD1; CDR3 DNA: TGTGCCAGCAGCCGGACAGGGGCAGTGGCTGGCTACACCTTC; CDR3 protein: CASSRTGAVAGYTF
clone size: NA; J gene: TRBJ2-7; V gene: TRBV5-4; D gene: NA; CDR3 DNA: TGTGCCAGCAGCTTGACGGTATTCTCCTACGAGCAGTACTTC; CDR3 protein: CASSLTVFSYEQYF
clone size: NA; J gene: TRBJ2-1; V gene: TRBV5-6; D gene: TRBD2; CDR3 DNA: TGTGCCAGCGGGGATGGGACTAGATTTTTCGATGAGCAGTTCTTC; CDR3 protein: CASGDGTRFFDEQFF
clone size: NA; J gene: TRBJ1-1; V gene: TRBV6-5; D gene: NA; CDR3 DNA: TGTGCCAGCAGTTACTTGGCAGGGGCTGGCACTGAAGCTTTCTTT; CDR3 protein: CASSYLAGAGTEAFF
clone size: NA; J gene: TRBJ1-2; V gene: TRBV6-1; D gene: NA; CDR3 DNA: TGTGCCAGCAGTGAACTCTCGACAGGTGGCAATGGCTACACCTTC; CDR3 protein: CASSELSTGGNGYTF
clone size: NA; J gene: TRBJ2-1; V gene: TRBV2; D gene: TRBD2; CDR3 DNA: TGTGCCAGCATACGACTAGCGGAGCAATCCTACAATGAGCAGTTCTTC; CDR3 protein: CASIRLAEQSYNEQFF